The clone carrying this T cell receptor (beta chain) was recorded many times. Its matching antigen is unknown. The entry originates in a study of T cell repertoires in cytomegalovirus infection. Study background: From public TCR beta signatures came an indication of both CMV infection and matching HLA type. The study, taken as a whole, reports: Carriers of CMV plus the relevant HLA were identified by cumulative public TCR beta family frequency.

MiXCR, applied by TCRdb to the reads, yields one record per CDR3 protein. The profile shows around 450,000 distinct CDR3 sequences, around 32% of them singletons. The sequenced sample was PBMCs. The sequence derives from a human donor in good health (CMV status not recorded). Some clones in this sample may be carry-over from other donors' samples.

CDR3 sequence: CASSSGRGQPSYEQYF. The CDR3 bases are TGTGCCAGCAGCTCAGGTCGGGGACAGCCGAGCTACGAGCAGTACTTC. The rearrangement uses TRBV7-9 and TRBJ2-7; 7 bases are a match to TRBD1. Germline V gene lookup returns CDR1 SEHNR and CDR2 FQNEAQ (reference sequence). This CDR3 comprises 16 residues. V was pared by 4 bases and J by 3 bases, with 12 bases of the junction left unmatched.